This T cell receptor (beta chain) originates from a study of blood T cell repertoires in COVID-19. For the study at large: There were acute and convalescent COVID-19 samples, and they came from the United States, Italy and Spain. From T cells, B-cell-depleted T cells, or PBMCs came the material, which was cDNA or gDNA.

The data were produced by immunoSEQ multiplex PCR, yet TCRdb's version contains in-frame clones alone and is incomplete. The table lists 110,000 or so clones, 88% of them singletons, with approximately 2.5% in the top ten. The V end lost 4 bases, the J end lost 5 bases, and 20 bases lay between the germline ends. The germline gives CDR1 MNHEY, CDR2 SVGAGI. The CDR3 is made up of 16 amino acids. The rearrangement joins TRBV6-5 to TRBJ1-2; unclear D gene. This clonotype originated in a human donor in a cohort sampled during active COVID-19. The sequenced material came from peripheral blood. As DNA, the CDR3 is TGTGCCAGCAGTTGGGCAGGAACCGGGAACAAATATGGCTACACCTTC. This codes for CASSWAGTGNKYGYTF.